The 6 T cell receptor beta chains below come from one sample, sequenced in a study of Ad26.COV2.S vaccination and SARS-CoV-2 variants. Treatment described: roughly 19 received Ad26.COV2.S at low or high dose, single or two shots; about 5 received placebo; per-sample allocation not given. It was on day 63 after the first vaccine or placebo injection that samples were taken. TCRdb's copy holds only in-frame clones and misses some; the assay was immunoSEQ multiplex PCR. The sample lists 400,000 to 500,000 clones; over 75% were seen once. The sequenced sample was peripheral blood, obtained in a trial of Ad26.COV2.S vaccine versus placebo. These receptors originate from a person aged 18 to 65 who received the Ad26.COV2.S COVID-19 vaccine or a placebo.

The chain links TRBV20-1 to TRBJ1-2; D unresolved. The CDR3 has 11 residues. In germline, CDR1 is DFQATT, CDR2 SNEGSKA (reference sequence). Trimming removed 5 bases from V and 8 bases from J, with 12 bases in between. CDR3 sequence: CSAPDRGGYTF. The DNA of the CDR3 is TGCAGTGCTCCGGACCGCGGGGGCTACACCTTC.

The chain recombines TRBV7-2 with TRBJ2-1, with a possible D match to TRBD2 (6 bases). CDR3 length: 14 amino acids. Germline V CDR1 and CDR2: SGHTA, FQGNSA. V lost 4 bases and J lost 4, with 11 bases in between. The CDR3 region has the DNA TGTGCCAGCAGCTCGTACGGGAGTTACAATGAGCAGTTCTTC. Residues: CASSSYGSYNEQFF.

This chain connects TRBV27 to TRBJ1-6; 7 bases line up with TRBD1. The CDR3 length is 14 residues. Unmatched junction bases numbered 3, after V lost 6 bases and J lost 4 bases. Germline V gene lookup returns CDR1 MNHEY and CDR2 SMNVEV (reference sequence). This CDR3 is CASSQGQYNSPLHF. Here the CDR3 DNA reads TGTGCCAGCAGCCAGGGACAGTATAATTCACCCCTCCACTTT.

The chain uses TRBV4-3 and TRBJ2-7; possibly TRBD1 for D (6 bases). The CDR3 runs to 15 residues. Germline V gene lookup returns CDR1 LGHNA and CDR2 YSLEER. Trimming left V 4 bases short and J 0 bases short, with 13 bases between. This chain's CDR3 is CASSRDRQASYEQYF. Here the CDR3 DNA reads TGCGCCAGCAGCCGAGACAGGCAGGCCTCCTACGAGCAGTACTTC.

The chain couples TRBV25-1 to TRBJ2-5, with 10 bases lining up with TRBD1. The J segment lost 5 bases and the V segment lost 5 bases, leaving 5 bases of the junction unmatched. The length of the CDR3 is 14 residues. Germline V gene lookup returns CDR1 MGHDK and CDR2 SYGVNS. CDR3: CASSRTGGDETQYF. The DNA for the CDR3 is TGTGCCAGCAGTCGGACAGGGGGAGACGAGACCCAGTACTTC.

The CDR3 region is CASSLGQGPSSGNTIYF. The CDR3 DNA is TGTGCCAGCAGCTTGGGCCAGGGACCGAGCTCTGGAAACACCATATATTTT. The chain recombines TRBV5-4 with TRBJ1-3, with D perhaps TRBD1 (5 bases). Trimming shortened V by 0 bases and J by 0 bases, and 13 bases separated the two germline ends. The CDR3 is 17 amino acids. CDR1 is SGHNT, CDR2 YYREEE, per germline (reference sequence).